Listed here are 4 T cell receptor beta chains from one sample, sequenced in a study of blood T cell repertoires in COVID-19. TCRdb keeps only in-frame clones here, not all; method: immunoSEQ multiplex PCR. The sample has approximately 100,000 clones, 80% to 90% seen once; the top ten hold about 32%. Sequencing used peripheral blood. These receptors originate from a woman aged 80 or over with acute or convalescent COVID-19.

CDR3 DNA sequence: TGTGCCATCAGTGAGTTACAGGGTTCGGTCACTGAAGCTTTCTTT. Amino acids: CAISELQGSVTEAFF. This chain connects TRBV10-3 to TRBJ1-1; maybe TRBD1 (6 bases). Looked up from germline, CDR1 is ENHRY and CDR2 is SYGVKD. This CDR3 contains 15 residues. Trimming stripped 1 base from V and 4 bases from J, with 13 bases between.

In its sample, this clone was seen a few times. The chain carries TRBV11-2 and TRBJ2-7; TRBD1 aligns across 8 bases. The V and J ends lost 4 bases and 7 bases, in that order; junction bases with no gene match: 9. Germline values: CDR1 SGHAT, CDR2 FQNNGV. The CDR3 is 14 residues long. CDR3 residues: CASSSGQGAEEQYF. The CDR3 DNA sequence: TGTGCCAGCAGCTCAGGACAGGGAGCAGAAGAGCAGTACTTC.

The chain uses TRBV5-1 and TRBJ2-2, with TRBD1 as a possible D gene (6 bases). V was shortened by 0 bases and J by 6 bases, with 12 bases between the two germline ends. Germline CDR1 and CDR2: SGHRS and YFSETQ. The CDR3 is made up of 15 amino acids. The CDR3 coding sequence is TGCGCCAGCAGCTTGGTACAGGGAGCATCCGGGGAGCTGTTTTTT. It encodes CASSLVQGASGELFF.

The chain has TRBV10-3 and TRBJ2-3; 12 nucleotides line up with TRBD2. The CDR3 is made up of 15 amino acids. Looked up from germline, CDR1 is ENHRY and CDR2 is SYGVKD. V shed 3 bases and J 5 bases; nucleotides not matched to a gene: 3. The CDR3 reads CAISDPSGGVDTQYF. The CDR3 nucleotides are TGTGCCATCAGTGACCCTAGCGGGGGGGTAGATACGCAGTATTTT.